What follows describes a single T cell receptor (beta chain). Per the authors' pipeline: Estimates of nucleated cell counts were drawn from the amplification of reference gene primers. Data came from immunoSEQ multiplex PCR; TCRdb stores just in-frame clones and leaves some out. Clonal size and the V and J genes are those of that table, whereas D and trimming came from the DNA. The sample yields around 150,000 clones, around 81% seen once. These data belong to a study of blood T cell repertoires in COVID-19. Study details: Researchers got acute and convalescent COVID-19 samples from the United States, Italy and Spain. Sources were T cells, B-cell-depleted T cells, or PBMCs; the material itself was cDNA or gDNA.

CDR3 length equals 14 residues. Looked up from germline, CDR1 is MNHEY and CDR2 is SVGEGT. J gave up 1 base and V 2 bases, and 0 bases lay outside the gene matches. This receptor was identified in a woman in her fifties or sixties with acute or convalescent COVID-19. The chain is built from TRBV6-2 or TRBV6-3 and TRBJ1-1; 8 bases are a match to TRBD1. Sequenced: peripheral blood. CDR3 region: CASSYGTGNTEAFF. The CDR3 region has the DNA TGTGCCAGCAGTTACGGGACAGGGAACACTGAAGCTTTCTTT.